This entry lists 21 T cell receptor beta chains sequenced from one sample in a study of siplizumab effects on memory and regulatory T cells. Some clones are missing from TCRdb's copy, which holds only in-frame ones; the method was immunoSEQ multiplex PCR. The sample yields nearly 95,000 clones, around 94% seen once. The sample was non-Treg CD4+ T cells sorted from blood. Receptor source: a human donor in good health.

This clone showed up just once. The rearrangement uses TRBV12-5 and TRBJ1-3, with 11 bases aligning to TRBD1. J lost 3 bases, V lost 5 bases, and 3 bases had no gene match. CDR1 and CDR2 (germline): LGHNT, FRNRAP. The CDR3 extends over 15 amino acids. The CDR3 protein is CASGIGTGGGNTIYF. The CDR3, as DNA: TGTGCTAGTGGTATCGGGACAGGGGGTGGAAACACCATATATTTT.

This chain links TRBV30 with TRBJ2-1; D is uncertain. Deletions cut 1 base from V and 8 bases from J, with 12 bases between. The germline V gene encodes CDR1 GTSNPN and CDR2 SVGIG (reference sequence). The CDR3 is 13 residues long. The CDR3 protein is CAWSAITNDEQFF. The CDR3 DNA reads TGTGCCTGGAGTGCCATCACTAACGATGAGCAGTTCTTC.

A note on this clone: The junction departs from the called germline gene at one end, perhaps through a read error. This chain uses TRBV5-8 with TRBJ2-3; tentative D call: TRBD2 (6 bases). Germline CDR1 and CDR2: SGHTS and YDEGEE. The CDR3 is 12 residues long. CDR3 region: CASSPGLTPMWF. The CDR3 nucleotides read TGCGCCAGCAGCCCGGGACTGACTCCTATGTGGTTT.

V is TRBV5-1 and J is TRBJ1-4; the match to TRBD1 covers 9 bases. Germline CDR1 reads SGHRS; CDR2 reads YFSETQ. This CDR3 contains 15 residues. V dropped 7 bases and J dropped 8; count of bases not matched to a gene: 12. The CDR3 coding sequence is TGCGCCAGCTCCCGTCAACAGGGGGCCGGGGAAAAACTGTTTTTT. Translation gives CASSRQQGAGEKLFF.

The genes are TRBV30 and TRBJ1-1; 9 bases are shared with TRBD1. Germline trimming cut 5 bases from V and 6 bases from J; bases unmatched to any gene: 10. Germline-derived CDR1 and CDR2 are GTSNPN and SVGIG (reference sequence). This CDR3 region has 14 residues. CDR3 region: CAWAMDRGTPEAFF. CDR3 bases: TGTGCCTGGGCTATGGACAGGGGAACCCCTGAAGCTTTCTTT.

This chain links TRBV6-1 with TRBJ2-5, with 8 bases aligning to TRBD1. The CDR3 has 14 amino acids. Trimming at V came to 10 bases and at J to 7 bases, leaving 14 bases not matched to a gene. Germline CDR1 reads MNHNS; CDR2 reads SASEGT. The CDR3 loop is CATQPLQGAGTQYF. The CDR3 DNA reads TGTGCCACCCAGCCTTTGCAGGGGGCCGGGACCCAGTACTTC.

V and J are TRBV6-1 and TRBJ2-2; 8 bases map to TRBD2. CDR1 and CDR2 (germline): MNHNS, SASEGT. The CDR3 loop spans 15 amino acids. Losses at the gene ends were 7 bases for V and 1 base for J; bases not matched to a gene: 5. In nucleotides, the CDR3 is TGTGCCAGCACCCGGGAGGGAATGAACACCGGGGAGCTGTTTTTT. This gives the protein CASTREGMNTGELFF.

This chain links TRBV7-3 with TRBJ2-5, with TRBD2 identical over 7 bases. This CDR3 contains 15 residues. V shed 4 bases and J 1 base; nucleotides not matched to a gene: 6. CDR1 SGHTA and CDR2 FQGTGA come from the germline V gene. The CDR3 sequence: CASSSGGSGQETQYF. In DNA form, the CDR3 reads TGTGCCAGCAGCTCGGGAGGATCAGGCCAAGAGACCCAGTACTTC.

The chain has TRBV19 and TRBJ2-2; D is unclear. Germline V gives CDR1 LNHDA, CDR2 SQIVND (reference sequence). V lost 4 bases and J 3 bases, leaving 6 bases between the germline ends. The CDR3 extends over 13 amino acids. The CDR3 coding sequence is TGTGCCAGTAGTAGCGAGTACACCGGGGAGCTGTTTTTT. Protein product: CASSSEYTGELFF.

The chain is built from TRBV27 and TRBJ2-7; D call uncertain. The CDR3 runs to 14 residues. Germline V lookup: CDR1 MNHEY, CDR2 SMNVEV (reference sequence). V was shortened by 2 bases and J by 0 bases, with 8 bases between the two germline ends. DNA of the CDR3: TGTGCCAGCAGTTTAAAATGGGTCTCCTACGAGCAGTACTTC. Translated, it gives CASSLKWVSYEQYF.

The rearrangement links TRBV9 to TRBJ1-4, with D possibly matching TRBD1 (5 bases). Germline loops: CDR1 SGDLS, CDR2 YYNGEE. The CDR3 sequence is 15 residues long. Trimming took 0 bases from V and 0 from J, leaving 6 bases between them. CDR3 in amino acids: CASSVGQPTNEKLFF. In DNA form, the CDR3 reads TGTGCCAGCAGCGTAGGACAGCCAACTAATGAAAAACTGTTTTTT.

The chain uses TRBV5-1 and TRBJ1-1, with unresolved D. This CDR3 has 15 amino acids. Germline-derived CDR1 and CDR2 are SGHRS and YFSETQ. Trimming cost V 0 bases and J 0 bases, with 9 bases left between them. CDR3 in amino acids: CASSLAPLMNTEAFF. The DNA of the CDR3 is TGCGCCAGCAGCTTGGCCCCGCTAATGAACACTGAAGCTTTCTTT.

This rearrangement joins TRBV20-1 to TRBJ2-7; D not certain. In germline, CDR1 is DFQATT, CDR2 SNEGSKA (reference sequence). V was cut by 1 base and J by 4 bases, with 5 bases left in between. The CDR3 runs 11 residues. CDR3 region: CSARGEYEQYF. The CDR3 coding sequence is TGCAGTGCTAGAGGGGAATACGAGCAGTACTTC.

The rearrangement joins TRBV19 to TRBJ2-7; D call uncertain. CDR1 and CDR2 (germline): LNHDA, SQIVND (reference sequence). This CDR3 is 13 amino acids long. Trimming stripped 5 bases from V and 3 bases from J, with 11 bases between. CDR3 sequence: CASSGNGYYEQYF. CDR3 in DNA: TGTGCCAGTAGTGGGAACGGGTACTACGAGCAGTACTTC.

Comment on this clone: No DNA is shown, since the ends of the CDR3 on it are uncertain; the CDR3 is the one TCRdb lists. The rearrangement uses TRBV5-1 and TRBJ1-5. Termini included, the CDR3 measures 13 amino acids. Germline assignment: CDR1 SGHRS and CDR2 YFSETQ. The CDR3 here is CASSLTSGQPQHF.

This chain joins TRBV7-2 and TRBJ2-7; possible D gene TRBD2, 5 bases. CDR1 is SGHTA and CDR2 is FQGNSA in the germline V gene. The CDR3 sequence is 13 residues long. The ends were cut back, 5 bases at V and 3 bases at J, with 11 bases in the middle. CDR3 loop: CASSASRDYEQYF. CDR3 nucleotides: TGTGCCAGCAGCGCCTCTCGGGACTACGAGCAGTACTTC.

The rearrangement uses TRBV11-2 and TRBJ1-3; maybe TRBD1 (5 bases). Germline lookup yields CDR1 SGHAT and CDR2 FQNNGV. CDR3 length: 14 amino acids. V lost 5 bases and J lost 4, with 12 bases in between. CDR3 sequence (DNA): TGTGCCAGCAGCCGCCGCGGGGCCGGAAACACCATATATTTT. Its translation is CASSRRGAGNTIYF.

CDR3 nucleotides: TGTGCCAGCAGGGGACTAGGGTCCAATGAGCAGTTCTTC. Amino acid sequence: CASRGLGSNEQFF. This sequence joins TRBV2 and TRBJ2-1; 8 bases line up with TRBD2. The CDR3 totals 13 residues. The trim removed 6 bases at V and 6 bases at J, leaving 4 bases unmatched. The germline gives CDR1 SNHLY, CDR2 FYNNEI.

V gene TRBV10-3 combines with J gene TRBJ1-1, with D possibly being TRBD1 (5 bases). Germline V gives CDR1 ENHRY, CDR2 SYGVKD. V was trimmed by 0 bases and J by 0 bases, leaving 5 bases between them. This CDR3 has 14 residues. The CDR3 DNA follows: TGTGCCATCAGTGAGTCGACAGTGAACACTGAAGCTTTCTTT. Translated: CAISESTVNTEAFF.

For the CDR3, the DNA is TGTGCCAGCAGTTACGCGGACAGGGATGAGCAGTTCTTC. Its translation is CASSYADRDEQFF. The chain has TRBV6-5 and TRBJ2-1, with 8 bases that match TRBD1. There are 13 residues in the CDR3. CDR1 MNHEY and CDR2 SVGAGI come from the germline V gene. Trimming at V came to 2 bases and at J to 8 bases, leaving 2 bases not matched to a gene.

The gene calls are TRBV27 and TRBJ2-4, with D perhaps matching TRBD1 (6 bases). The CDR3 length is 20 residues. The germline V gene encodes CDR1 MNHEY and CDR2 SMNVEV (reference sequence). The V gene lost 5 bases and the J gene lost 5 bases, with 31 bases spanning the gap. DNA for the CDR3: TGTGCCAGCAGTCCACCTTACTTCTCGAAGGGGGTCAAGGGGCAAAACATTCAGTACTTC. This sequence encodes CASSPPYFSKGVKGQNIQYF.